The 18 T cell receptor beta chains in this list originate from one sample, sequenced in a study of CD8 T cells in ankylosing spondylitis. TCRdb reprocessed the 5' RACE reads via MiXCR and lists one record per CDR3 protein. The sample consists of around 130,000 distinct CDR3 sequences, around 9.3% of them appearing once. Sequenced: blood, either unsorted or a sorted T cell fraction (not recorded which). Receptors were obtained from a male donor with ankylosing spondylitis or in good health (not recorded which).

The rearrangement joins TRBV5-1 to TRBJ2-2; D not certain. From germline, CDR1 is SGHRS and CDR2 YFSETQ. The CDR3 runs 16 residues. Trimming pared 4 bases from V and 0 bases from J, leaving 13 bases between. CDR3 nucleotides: TGCGCCAGCAGCCTGTGGGATACTTCGAACACCGGGGAGCTGTTTTTT. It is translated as CASSLWDTSNTGELFF.

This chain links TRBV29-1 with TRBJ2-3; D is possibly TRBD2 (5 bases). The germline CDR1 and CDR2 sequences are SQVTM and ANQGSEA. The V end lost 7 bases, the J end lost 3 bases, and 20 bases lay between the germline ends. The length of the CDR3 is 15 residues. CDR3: CSAKARWEMTDTQYF. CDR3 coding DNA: TGCAGCGCCAAAGCCCGGTGGGAGATGACAGATACGCAGTATTTT.

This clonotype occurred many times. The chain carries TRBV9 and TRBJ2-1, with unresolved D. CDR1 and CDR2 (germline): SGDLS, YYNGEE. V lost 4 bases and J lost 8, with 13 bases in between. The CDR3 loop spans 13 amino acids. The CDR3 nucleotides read TGTGCCAGCAGCCCCCCGGCCCGGTATGAGCAGTTCTTC. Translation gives CASSPPARYEQFF.

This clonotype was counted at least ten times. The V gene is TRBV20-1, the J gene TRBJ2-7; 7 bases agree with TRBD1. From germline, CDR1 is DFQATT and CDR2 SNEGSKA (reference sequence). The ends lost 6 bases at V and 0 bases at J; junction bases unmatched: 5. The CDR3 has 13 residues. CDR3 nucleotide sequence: TGCAGTGCCGACGGGGACAGCTCCTACGAGCAGTACTTC. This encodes CSADGDSSYEQYF.

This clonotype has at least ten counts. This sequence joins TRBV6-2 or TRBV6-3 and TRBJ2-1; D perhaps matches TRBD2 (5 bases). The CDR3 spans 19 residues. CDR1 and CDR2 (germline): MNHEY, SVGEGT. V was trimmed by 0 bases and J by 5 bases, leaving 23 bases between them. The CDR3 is CASSYSRAAASDLHNEQFF. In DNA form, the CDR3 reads TGTGCCAGCAGTTACTCGAGGGCGGCGGCCTCAGACTTGCACAATGAGCAGTTCTTC.

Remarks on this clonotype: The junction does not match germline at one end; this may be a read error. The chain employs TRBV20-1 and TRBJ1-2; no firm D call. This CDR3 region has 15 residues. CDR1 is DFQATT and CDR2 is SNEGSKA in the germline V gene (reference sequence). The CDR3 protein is CSARDRPGSGYGDTF. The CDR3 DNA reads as TGCAGTGCTAGAGATAGGCCGGGTTCCGGCTATGGCGACACCTTC.

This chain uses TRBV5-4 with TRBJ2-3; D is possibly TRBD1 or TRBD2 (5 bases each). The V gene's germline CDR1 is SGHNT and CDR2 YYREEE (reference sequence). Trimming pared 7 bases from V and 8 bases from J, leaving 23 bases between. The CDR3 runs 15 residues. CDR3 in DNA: TGTGCCAGCGGGGGTCTCGAACTCGGGGCATCTACGCAGTATTTT. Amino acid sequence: CASGGLELGASTQYF. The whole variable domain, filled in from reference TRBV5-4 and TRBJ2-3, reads ETGVTQSPTHLIKTRGQQVTLRCSSQSGHNTVSWYQQALGQGPQFIFQYYREEENGRGNFPPRFSGLQFPNYSSELNVNALELDDSALYLCASGGLELGASTQYFGPGTRLTVL.

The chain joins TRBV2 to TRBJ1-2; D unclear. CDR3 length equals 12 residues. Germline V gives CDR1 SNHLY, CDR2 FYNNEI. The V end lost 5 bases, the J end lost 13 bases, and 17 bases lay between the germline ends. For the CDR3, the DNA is TGTGCCAGCAGTAGTCAAACAGCTTTGACCACCTTC. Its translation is CASSSQTALTTF.

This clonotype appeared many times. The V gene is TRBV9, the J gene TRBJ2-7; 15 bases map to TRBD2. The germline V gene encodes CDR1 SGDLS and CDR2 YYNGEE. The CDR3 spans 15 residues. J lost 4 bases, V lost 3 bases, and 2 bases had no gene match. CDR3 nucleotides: TGTGCCAGCAGCGGAGGACTAGCGGGAGGGTACGAGCAGTACTTC. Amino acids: CASSGGLAGGYEQYF.

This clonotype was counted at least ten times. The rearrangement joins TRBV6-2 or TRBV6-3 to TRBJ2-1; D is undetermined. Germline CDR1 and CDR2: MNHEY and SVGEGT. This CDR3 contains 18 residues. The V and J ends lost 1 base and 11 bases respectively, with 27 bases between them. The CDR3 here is CASSYYPTLYLAQVQQFF. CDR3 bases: TGTGCCAGCAGTTACTACCCTACACTGTATCTTGCCCAGGTCCAGCAGTTCTTC.

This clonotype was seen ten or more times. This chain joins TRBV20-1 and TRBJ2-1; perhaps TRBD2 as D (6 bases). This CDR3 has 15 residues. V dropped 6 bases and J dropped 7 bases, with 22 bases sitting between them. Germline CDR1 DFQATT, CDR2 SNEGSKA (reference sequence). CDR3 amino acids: CSADSRGSSGNEQFF. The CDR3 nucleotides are TGCAGTGCCGACTCCCGAGGATCGAGCGGGAATGAGCAGTTCTTC.

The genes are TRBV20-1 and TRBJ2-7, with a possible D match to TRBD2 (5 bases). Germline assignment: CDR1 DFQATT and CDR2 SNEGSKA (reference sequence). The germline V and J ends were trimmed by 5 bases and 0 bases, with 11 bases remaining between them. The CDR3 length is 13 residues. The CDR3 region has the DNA TGCAGTGCTGGGAGCCAGGACTCCTACGAGCAGTACTTC. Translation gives CSAGSQDSYEQYF.

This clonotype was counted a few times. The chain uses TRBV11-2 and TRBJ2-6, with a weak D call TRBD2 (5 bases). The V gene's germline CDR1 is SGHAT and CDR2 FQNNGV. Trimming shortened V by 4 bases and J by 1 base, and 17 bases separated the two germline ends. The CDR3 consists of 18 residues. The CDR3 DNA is TGTGCCAGCAGCTCCTACGCGGTACGGGAATCTGGGGCCAACGTCCTGACTTTC. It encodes CASSSYAVRESGANVLTF.

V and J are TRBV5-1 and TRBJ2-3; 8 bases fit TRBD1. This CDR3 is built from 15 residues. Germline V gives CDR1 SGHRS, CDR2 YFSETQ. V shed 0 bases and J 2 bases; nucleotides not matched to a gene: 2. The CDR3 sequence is CASSLGQGTTDTQYF. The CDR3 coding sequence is TGCGCCAGCAGCTTGGGACAGGGGACCACAGATACGCAGTATTTT.

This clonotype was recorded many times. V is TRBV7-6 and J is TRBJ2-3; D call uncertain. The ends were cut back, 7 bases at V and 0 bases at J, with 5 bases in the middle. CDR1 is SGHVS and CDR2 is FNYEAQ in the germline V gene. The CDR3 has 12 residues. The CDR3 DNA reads TGTGCCAGCAACCTAAGCACAGATACGCAGTATTTT. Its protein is CASNLSTDTQYF.

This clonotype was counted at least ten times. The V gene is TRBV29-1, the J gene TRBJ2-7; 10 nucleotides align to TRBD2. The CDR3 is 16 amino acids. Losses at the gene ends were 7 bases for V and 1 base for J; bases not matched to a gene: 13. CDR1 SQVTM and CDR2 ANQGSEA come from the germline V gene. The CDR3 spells CSARRATSGTSYEQYF. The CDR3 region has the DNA TGCAGCGCCCGACGGGCTACTAGCGGGACATCCTACGAGCAGTACTTC.

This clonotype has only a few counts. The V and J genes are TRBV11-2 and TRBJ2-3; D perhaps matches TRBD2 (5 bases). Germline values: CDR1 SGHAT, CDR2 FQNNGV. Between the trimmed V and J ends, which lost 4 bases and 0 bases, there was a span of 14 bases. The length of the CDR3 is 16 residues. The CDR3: CASSSAQRTSTDTQYF. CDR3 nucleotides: TGTGCCAGCAGCTCAGCCCAGCGGACTAGCACAGATACGCAGTATTTT. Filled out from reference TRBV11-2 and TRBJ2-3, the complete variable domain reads EAGVAQSPRYKIIEKRQSVAFWCNPISGHATLYWYQQILGQGPKLLIQFQNNGVVDDSQLPKDRFSAERLKGVDSTLKIQPAKLEDSAVYLCASSSAQRTSTDTQYFGPGTRLTVL.

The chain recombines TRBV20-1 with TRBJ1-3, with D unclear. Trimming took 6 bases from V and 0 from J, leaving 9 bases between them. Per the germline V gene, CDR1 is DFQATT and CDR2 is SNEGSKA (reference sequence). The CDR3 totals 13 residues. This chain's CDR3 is CSADGYSGNTIYF. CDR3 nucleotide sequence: TGCAGTGCCGACGGATACTCTGGAAACACCATATATTTT.